Below are 11 T cell receptor beta chains sequenced from a single sample in a study of blood T cell repertoires in COVID-19. Produced via immunoSEQ multiplex PCR; TCRdb's table is partial and in-frame only. The sample includes some 94,000 clones, around nine tenths seen only once; the top ten take approximately 15%. The specimen sequenced was peripheral blood. These receptors originate from a human donor in a cohort sampled during active COVID-19.

The rearrangement joins TRBV19 to TRBJ1-5, with D possibly matching TRBD1 (5 bases). The CDR3 runs to 17 residues. The V end lost 8 bases, the J end lost 7 bases, and 27 bases lay between the germline ends. Germline V CDR1 and CDR2: LNHDA, SQIVND (reference sequence). CDR3 in amino acids: CASSTQTVAPDGQPQHF. DNA for the CDR3: TGTGCCAGTTCCACGCAGACAGTGGCGCCGGACGGGCAGCCCCAGCATTTT.

The gene calls are TRBV6-5 and TRBJ1-2; 7 bases agree with TRBD1. Trimming removed 6 bases from V and 4 bases from J; junction bases left unmatched: 8. CDR3 length: 14 amino acids. The germline gives CDR1 MNHEY, CDR2 SVGAGI. The CDR3 is CASSSDRVGYGYTF. The CDR3 DNA sequence: TGTGCCAGCAGCTCCGACAGGGTGGGCTATGGCTACACCTTC.

This chain connects TRBV29-1 to TRBJ1-2; D remains unclear. The V end lost 6 bases, the J end lost 4 bases, and 9 bases lay between the germline ends. CDR3 size: 11 residues. Germline assignment: CDR1 SQVTM and CDR2 ANQGSEA. The CDR3 bases are TGCAGCGTCGTACATGGCTATGGCTACACCTTC. Protein: CSVVHGYGYTF. Filled out from reference TRBV29-1 and TRBJ1-2, the complete variable domain reads SAVISQKPSRDICQRGTSLTIQCQVDSQVTMMFWYRQQPGQSLTLIATANQGSEATYESGFVIDKFPISRPNLTFSTLTVSNMSPEDSSIYLCSVVHGYGYTFGSGTRLTVV.

The rearrangement links TRBV4-1 to TRBJ2-2; possibly TRBD2 for D (5 bases). This CDR3 is built from 16 residues. V gave up 4 bases and J gave up 1 base, with 13 bases separating them. Germline loops: CDR1 MGHRA, CDR2 YSYEKL. CDR3 nucleotide sequence: TGCGCCAGCAGCCCCGAGGGCTCATTGAACACCGGGGAGCTGTTTTTT. It codes for CASSPEGSLNTGELFF.

A remark on this clone: Additional DNA sequences in this sample encode the identical CDR3. The chain has TRBV19 and TRBJ1-5; 7 positions agree with TRBD1. The CDR3 covers 16 residues. Germline V CDR1 and CDR2: LNHDA, SQIVND (reference sequence). V lost 1 base and J lost 1; bases outside the gene matches: 4. This chain's CDR3 is CASSIGDRVSNQPQHF. The CDR3 DNA sequence: TGTGCCAGTAGTATAGGCGACAGGGTAAGCAATCAGCCCCAGCATTTT.

The chain links TRBV4-3 to TRBJ2-2, with 11 bases identical to TRBD1. This CDR3 is built from 17 residues. Germline V lookup: CDR1 LGHNA, CDR2 YSLEER. Trimming at V came to 0 bases and at J to 6 bases, leaving 6 bases not matched to a gene. The CDR3 is CASSQDPGQGGPGELFF. The CDR3 region has the DNA TGCGCCAGCAGCCAAGATCCGGGACAGGGGGGACCCGGGGAGCTGTTTTTT.

The J gene is TRBJ2-1, the V gene TRBV5-1, with a possible D match to TRBD2 (6 bases). The germline V gene encodes CDR1 SGHRS and CDR2 YFSETQ. The CDR3 runs to 12 residues. V was shortened by 4 bases and J by 10 bases, with 12 bases between the two germline ends. This CDR3 is CASSPERAEQFF. The CDR3 DNA sequence: TGCGCCAGCAGCCCCGAGCGGGCGGAGCAGTTCTTC. The entire variable domain, with the rest obtained from reference TRBV5-1 and TRBJ2-1, is as follows: KAGVTQTPRYLIKTRGQQVTLSCSPISGHRSVSWYQQTPGQGLQFLFEYFSETQRNKGNFPGRFSGRQFSNSRSEMNVSTLELGDSALYLCASSPERAEQFFGPGTRLTVL.

V and J are TRBV29-1 and TRBJ1-2; 7 nucleotides match TRBD1. The CDR3 spans 13 residues. Germline V gene sequence: CDR1 SQVTM, CDR2 ANQGSEA. Trimming took 4 bases from V and 4 from J; bases not matched to a gene: 6. The CDR3 DNA sequence: TGCAGCGTTGGACAGGGACCTAGCTATGGCTACACCTTC. Translated: CSVGQGPSYGYTF.

V gene TRBV20-1 combines with J gene TRBJ2-2; 10 nucleotides match TRBD2. In germline, CDR1 is DFQATT, CDR2 SNEGSKA (reference sequence). This CDR3 contains 16 residues. J gave up 5 bases and V 3 bases, and 9 bases lay outside the gene matches. The CDR3 sequence: CSASGASGSLTGELFF. CDR3 nucleotide sequence: TGCAGTGCTAGTGGGGCTAGCGGGAGTCTTACCGGGGAGCTGTTTTTT.

V is TRBV19 and J is TRBJ2-5; 7 positions match TRBD2. The CDR3 runs to 15 residues. Germline V gene sequence: CDR1 LNHDA, CDR2 SQIVND (reference sequence). The ends lost 5 bases at V and 4 bases at J; junction bases unmatched: 10. CDR3 protein: CASSPGWTRLETQYF. CDR3 bases: TGTGCCAGTAGTCCCGGATGGACTAGACTAGAGACCCAGTACTTC.

The chain combines TRBV5-1 with TRBJ2-7, with a weak D call TRBD1 (5 bases). Germline V gene lookup returns CDR1 SGHRS and CDR2 YFSETQ. The V gene lost 2 bases and the J gene lost 6 bases, with 15 bases spanning the gap. The CDR3 totals 14 residues. CDR3 sequence (DNA): TGCGCCAGCAGCTTTCAGGGTCCCGCTCTCGAGCAGTACTTC. This sequence encodes CASSFQGPALEQYF.